The following is a T cell receptor (beta chain) sequence with its context. Its antigen is unidentified. The isolated RNA, all of it, was reverse transcribed, so expressed TCRB transcripts were what got sequenced. Only in-frame clones appear in the TCRdb table, and some are missing; sequencing was by immunoSEQ multiplex PCR. The table lists about 44,000 clones, over 50% of them singletons. This sample is drawn from a study of beta chain features in type 1 diabetes. Study-level results: In every one of the four CD4+ subsets, TCRB CDR3s were moderately but significantly shorter in Type 1 diabetes patients.

V shed 5 bases and J 9 bases; nucleotides not matched to a gene: 12. Per germline, CDR1 SNHLY and CDR2 FYNNEI. The CDR3 has 15 amino acids. The chain carries TRBV2 and TRBJ1-5; TRBD1 matches 8 bases. Material: Tregs from blood. The sequence came from a woman aged 18-29 years in good health. The CDR3 DNA reads TGTGCCAGCAGTCTTGGGACAGGTGTGGTATCGCCCCAGCATTTT. Translated, it gives CASSLGTGVVSPQHF.